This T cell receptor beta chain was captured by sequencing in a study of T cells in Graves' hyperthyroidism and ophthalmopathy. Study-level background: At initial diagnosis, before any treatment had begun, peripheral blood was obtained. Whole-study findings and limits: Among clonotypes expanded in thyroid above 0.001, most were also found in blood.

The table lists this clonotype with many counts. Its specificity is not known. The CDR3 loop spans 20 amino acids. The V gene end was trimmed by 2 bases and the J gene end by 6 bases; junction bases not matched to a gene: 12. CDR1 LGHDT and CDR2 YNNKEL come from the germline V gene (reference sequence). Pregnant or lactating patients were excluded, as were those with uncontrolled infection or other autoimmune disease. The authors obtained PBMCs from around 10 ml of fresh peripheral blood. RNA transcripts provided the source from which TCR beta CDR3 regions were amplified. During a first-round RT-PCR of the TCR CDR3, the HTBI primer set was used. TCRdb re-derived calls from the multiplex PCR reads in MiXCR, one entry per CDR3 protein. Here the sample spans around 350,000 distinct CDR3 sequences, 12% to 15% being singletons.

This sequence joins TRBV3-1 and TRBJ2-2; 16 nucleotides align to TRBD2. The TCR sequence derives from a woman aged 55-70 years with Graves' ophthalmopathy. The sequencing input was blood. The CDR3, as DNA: TGTGCCAGCAGCCAACCCCGGCCCGGGACTAGCGGGAGGGCTGCCGGGGAGCTGTTTTTT. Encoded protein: CASSQPRPGTSGRAAGELFF.